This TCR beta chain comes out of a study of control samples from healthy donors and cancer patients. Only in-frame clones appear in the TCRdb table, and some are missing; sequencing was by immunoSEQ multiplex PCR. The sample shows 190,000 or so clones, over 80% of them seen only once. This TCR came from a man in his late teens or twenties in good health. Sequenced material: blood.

The CDR3 region has the DNA TGTGCCACCAGCAGAGATCTTGGGGTTCCACAATCACCCCTCCACTTT. This gives the protein CATSRDLGVPQSPLHF. This chain links TRBV15 with TRBJ1-6, with D hard to call. This CDR3 contains 16 residues. Between the trimmed V and J ends, which lost 0 bases and 10 bases, there was a span of 16 bases. The germline V gene encodes CDR1 LNHNV and CDR2 YYDKDF (reference sequence).